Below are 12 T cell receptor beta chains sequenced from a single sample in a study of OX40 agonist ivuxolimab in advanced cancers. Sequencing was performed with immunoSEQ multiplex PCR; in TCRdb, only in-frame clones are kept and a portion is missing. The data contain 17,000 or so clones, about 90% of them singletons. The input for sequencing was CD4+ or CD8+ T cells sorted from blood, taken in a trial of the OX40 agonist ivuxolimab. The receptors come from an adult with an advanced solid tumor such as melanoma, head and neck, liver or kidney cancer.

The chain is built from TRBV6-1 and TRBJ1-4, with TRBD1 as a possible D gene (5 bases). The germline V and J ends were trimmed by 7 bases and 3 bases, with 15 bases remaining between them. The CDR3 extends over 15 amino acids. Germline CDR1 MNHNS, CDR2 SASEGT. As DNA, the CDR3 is TGTGCCAGCATCCCAGGGTTAAGAGCTAATGAAAAACTGTTTTTT. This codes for CASIPGLRANEKLFF.

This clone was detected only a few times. Written as DNA, the CDR3 is TGTGCCAGCAGCTTAGAGCTGGGAGGGGGCTTGGGTTCACCCCTCCACTTT. It translates to CASSLELGGGLGSPLHF. The J gene is TRBJ1-6, the V gene TRBV11-2; 7 bases line up with TRBD1. Germline V lookup: CDR1 SGHAT, CDR2 FQNNGV. This CDR3 is 17 amino acids long. V shed 0 bases, J shed 9 bases, and the junction held 11 bases outside the gene matches.

This CDR3 reads CASSGQREYGYTF. Written as DNA, the CDR3 is TGTGCCAGCAGCGGACAGCGGGAGTATGGCTACACCTTC. The genes are TRBV7-9 and TRBJ1-2; D perhaps matches TRBD1 (6 bases). V dropped 5 bases and J dropped 5 bases, with 12 bases sitting between them. This CDR3 is built from 13 residues. From germline, CDR1 is SEHNR and CDR2 FQNEAQ (reference sequence).

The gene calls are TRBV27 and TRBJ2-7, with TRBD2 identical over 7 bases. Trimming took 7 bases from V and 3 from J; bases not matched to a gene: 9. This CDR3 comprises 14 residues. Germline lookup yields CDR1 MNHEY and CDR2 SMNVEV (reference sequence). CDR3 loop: CASTITGGHYEQYF. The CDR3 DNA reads TGTGCCAGCACCATTACGGGAGGCCACTACGAGCAGTACTTC.

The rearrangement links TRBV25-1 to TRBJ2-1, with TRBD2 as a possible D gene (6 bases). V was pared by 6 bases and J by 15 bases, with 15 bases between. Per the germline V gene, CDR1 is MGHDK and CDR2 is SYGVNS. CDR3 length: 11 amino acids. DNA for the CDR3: TGTGCCAGCAGATCCGGGGGTTCTCGGTTCTTC. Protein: CASRSGGSRFF.

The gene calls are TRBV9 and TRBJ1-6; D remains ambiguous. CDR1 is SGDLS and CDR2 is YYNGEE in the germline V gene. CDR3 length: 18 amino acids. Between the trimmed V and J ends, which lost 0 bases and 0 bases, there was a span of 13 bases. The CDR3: CASSVEADSSSYNSPLHF. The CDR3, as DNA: TGTGCCAGCAGCGTAGAGGCCGACTCGAGCTCCTATAATTCACCCCTCCACTTT.

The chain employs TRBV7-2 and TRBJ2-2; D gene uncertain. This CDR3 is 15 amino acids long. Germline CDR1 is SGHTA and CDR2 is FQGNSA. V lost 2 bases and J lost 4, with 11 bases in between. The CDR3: CASSLITSSTGELFF. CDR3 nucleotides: TGTGCCAGCAGCTTAATAACAAGTAGCACCGGGGAGCTGTTTTTT.

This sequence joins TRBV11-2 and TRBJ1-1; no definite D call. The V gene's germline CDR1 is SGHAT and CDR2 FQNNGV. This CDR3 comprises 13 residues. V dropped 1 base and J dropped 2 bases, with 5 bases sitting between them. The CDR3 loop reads CASSLGANTEAFF. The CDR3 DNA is TGTGCCAGCAGCTTAGGAGCCAACACTGAAGCTTTCTTT.

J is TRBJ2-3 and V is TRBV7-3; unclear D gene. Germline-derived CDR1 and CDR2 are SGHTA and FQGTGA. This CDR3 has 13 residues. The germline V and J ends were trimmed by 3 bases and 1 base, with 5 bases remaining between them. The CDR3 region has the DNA TGTGCCAGCAGCTTCTACCGCACAGATACGCAGTATTTT. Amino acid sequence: CASSFYRTDTQYF.

The CDR3 protein is CASTNVYGYTF. Here the CDR3 DNA reads TGTGCCAGCACAAATGTCTATGGCTACACCTTC. The chain recombines TRBV2 with TRBJ1-2; D remains unclear. CDR1 and CDR2 (germline): SNHLY, FYNNEI. V shed 7 bases and J shed 4 bases, with 7 bases lying between them. The CDR3 sequence is 11 residues long.

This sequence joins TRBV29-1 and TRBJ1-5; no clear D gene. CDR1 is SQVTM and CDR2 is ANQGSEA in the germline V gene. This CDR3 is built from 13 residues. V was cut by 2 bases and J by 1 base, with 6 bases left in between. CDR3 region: CSVESGSNQPQHF. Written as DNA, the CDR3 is TGCAGCGTTGAATCGGGAAGCAATCAGCCCCAGCATTTT.

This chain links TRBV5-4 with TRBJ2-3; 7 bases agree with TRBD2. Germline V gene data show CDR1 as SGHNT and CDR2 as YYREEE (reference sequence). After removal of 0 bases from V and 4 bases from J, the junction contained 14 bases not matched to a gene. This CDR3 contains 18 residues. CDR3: CASSLDDGLVLRSDTQYF. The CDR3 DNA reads TGTGCCAGCAGCTTGGATGATGGACTAGTTTTAAGGTCAGATACGCAGTATTTT.